A single sample is the source of the 6 T cell receptor beta chains below, sequenced in a study of graft-versus-host responses after intestinal transplantation. No antigen has been assigned to these receptors. Assay: immunoSEQ multiplex PCR; the TCRdb copy retains only in-frame clones and omits some. The sample records roughly 30,000 clones, just under 85% being singletons. The material was unstimulated CD8+ T cells sorted from spleen or lymph node cells, obtained before intestinal transplant. The source of these receptors is a human donor who received an intestinal transplant.

The chain couples TRBV11-2 to TRBJ2-1, with no clear D. V was clipped by 5 bases and J by 6 bases, with 14 bases between them. CDR1 is SGHAT, CDR2 FQNNGV, per germline. This CDR3 has 14 residues. The DNA for the CDR3 is TGTGCCAGCAGCGCGACTCGACTTGCCAATGAGCAGTTCTTC. Protein: CASSATRLANEQFF.

V is TRBV7-9 and J is TRBJ1-1; D is unclear. CDR1 is SEHNR, CDR2 FQNEAQ, per germline (reference sequence). There are 14 residues in the CDR3. V gave up 2 bases and J gave up 0 bases, with 7 bases separating them. The CDR3 sequence is CASSLPDLNTEAFF. The CDR3 DNA reads TGTGCCAGCAGCTTACCAGACTTGAACACTGAAGCTTTCTTT.

The chain employs TRBV2 and TRBJ2-1; D is perhaps TRBD2 (5 bases). Trimming stripped 8 bases from V and 8 bases from J, with 16 bases between. The CDR3 is 13 residues long. In germline, CDR1 is SNHLY, CDR2 FYNNEI. The CDR3 reads CASFERRRDEQFF. CDR3 in DNA: TGTGCCAGCTTTGAGCGGCGGCGGGATGAGCAGTTCTTC.

The genes are TRBV10-2 and TRBJ2-1; the D is unclear. Germline CDR1 WSHSY, CDR2 SAAADI. Trimming left V 9 bases short and J 7 bases short, with 10 bases between. The CDR3 is 11 residues long. The DNA of the CDR3 is TGCGCCAGTCAAGGAGTTAATGAGCAGTTCTTC. Amino acids: CASQGVNEQFF.

The chain couples TRBV28 to TRBJ2-2; TRBD1 matches at 8 bases. The CDR3 runs to 15 residues. The V segment lost 5 bases and the J segment 5 bases; nucleotides outside the gene matches: 7. CDR1 is MDHEN, CDR2 SYDVKM, per germline. CDR3 residues: CASSPEDRATGELFF. The CDR3 DNA reads as TGTGCCAGCAGTCCCGAGGACAGGGCGACCGGGGAGCTGTTTTTT. Full variable domain (missing parts from reference TRBV28 and TRBJ2-2): DVKVTQSSRYLVKRTGEKVFLECVQDMDHENMFWYRQDPGLGLRLIYFSYDVKMKEKGDIPEGYSVSREKKERFSLILESASTNQTSMYLCASSPEDRATGELFFGEGSRLTVL.

The chain joins TRBV7-8 to TRBJ1-1, with D unresolved. This CDR3 is built from 16 residues. CDR1 and CDR2 from the germline V gene are SGHVS and FQNEAQ. V was shortened by 1 base and J by 6 bases, with 18 bases between the two germline ends. The CDR3 region has the DNA TGTGCCAGCAGCTTAGGGGCCGGTGGGCAGTTGCCTGAAGCTTTCTTT. It translates to CASSLGAGGQLPEAFF. Filled out from reference TRBV7-8 and TRBJ1-1, the complete variable domain reads GAGVSQSPRYKVAKRGQDVALRCDPISGHVSLFWYQQALGQGPEFLTYFQNEAQLDKSGLPSDRFFAERPEGSVSTLKIQRTQQEDSAVYLCASSLGAGGQLPEAFFGQGTRLTVV.